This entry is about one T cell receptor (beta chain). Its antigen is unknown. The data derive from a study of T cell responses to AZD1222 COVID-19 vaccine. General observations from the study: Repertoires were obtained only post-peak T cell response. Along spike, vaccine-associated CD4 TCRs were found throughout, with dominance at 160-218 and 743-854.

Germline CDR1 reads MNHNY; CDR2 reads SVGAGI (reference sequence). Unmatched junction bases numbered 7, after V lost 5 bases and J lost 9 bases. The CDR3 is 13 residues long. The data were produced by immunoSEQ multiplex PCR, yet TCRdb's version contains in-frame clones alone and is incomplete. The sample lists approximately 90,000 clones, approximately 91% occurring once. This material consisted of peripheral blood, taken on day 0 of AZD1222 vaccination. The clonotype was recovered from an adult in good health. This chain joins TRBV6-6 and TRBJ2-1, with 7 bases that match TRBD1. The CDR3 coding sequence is TGTGCCAGCAGTCGACAGGGTGAGGGTGAGCAGTTCTTC. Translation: CASSRQGEGEQFF.